Listed below are T cell receptor beta chains from one sample, sequenced in a study of shared T cell receptors in the human thymus. Profiling relied on immunoSEQ multiplex PCR, and the TCRdb table lists in-frame clones only, not all of them. The repertoire includes 550,000 to 800,000 clones, approximately 83% of them detected once, and 0.008% to 0.011% sits in the top ten. The same data also went into a second study, on human thymus T cells.

Sequences were obtained from thymocytes. The source is a girl under three years old with a congenital heart defect. Both conserved end residues are part of each CDR3. D genes are given only for firm matches. Clone size is not always given. Where it is, it says once, few, many or a class for expanded clones.

>TRBV27|.|.|TRBJ1-2
CASSFDPSKSSNGYTF
TGTGCCAGCAGCTTCGACCCGTCTAAGTCTAGTAATGGCTACACCTTC
>TRBV28|.|.|TRBJ1-4
CASSPHQMQLFF
TGTGCCAGCAGTCCCCACCAGATGCAATTGTTTTTT
>TRBV5-6|few|.|TRBJ1-2
CASSLVGAKVGDSNYGYTF
TGTGCCAGCAGCTTGGTCGGGGCCAAGGTCGGGGACTCTAACTATGGCTACACCTTC
>TRBV27|.|TRBD1|TRBJ2-7
CASSLSPRDSPYEQYF
TGTGCCAGCAGTTTATCTCCTCGGGACAGCCCCTACGAGCAGTACTTC
>TRBV7-9|few|.|TRBJ2-5
CASRRGHPNVETQYF
TGTGCCAGCAGAAGGGGACACCCCAATGTAGAGACCCAGTACTTC
>TRBV6-4|.|.|TRBJ2-3
CASSDSSRAADTQYF
TGTGCCAGCAGTGACTCTTCCAGGGCGGCAGATACGCAGTATTTT
>TRBV7-9|.|.|TRBJ2-5
CASSLAAGGETQYF
TGTGCCAGCAGCTTAGCGGCCGGGGGAGAGACCCAGTACTTC
>TRBV5-1|.|TRBD1|TRBJ1-1
CACRVRDRSAEAFF
TGCGCCTGCCGCGTCCGGGACAGGTCTGCTGAAGCTTTCTTT
>TRBV29-1|.|TRBD2|TRBJ2-1
CSVVGGLVNGRGIYNEQFF
TGCAGCGTCGTTGGGGGACTAGTAAATGGGAGGGGAATCTACAATGAGCAGTTCTTC
>TRBV6-1|few|.|TRBJ1-6
CASRRQENSPLHF
TGTGCCAGCAGACGACAGGAAAATTCACCCCTCCACTTT
>TRBV2|.|.|TRBJ2-7
CASSVIMRKIPYEQYF
TGTGCCAGCAGTGTTATCATGAGGAAGATCCCCTACGAGCAGTACTTC
>TRBV2|few|.|TRBJ2-1
CAIPYGMGYNEQFF
TGTGCCATCCCCTACGGGATGGGATACAATGAGCAGTTCTTC
>TRBV25-1|.|.|TRBJ1-1
CASSDGRGPTEAFF
TGTGCCAGCAGTGATGGGAGGGGCCCCACCGAAGCTTTCTTT
>TRBV19|.|.|TRBJ2-7
CASSISAFGTPIPGYEQYF
TGTGCCAGTAGTATTAGCGCTTTTGGGACACCCATTCCGGGGTACGAGCAGTACTTC
>TRBV7-9|.|.|TRBJ1-1
CASSSQFTEAFF
TGTGCCAGCAGTTCCCAATTCACTGAAGCTTTCTTT
>TRBV5-6|.|.|TRBJ1-6
CASSRPSYSPLHF
TGTGCCAGCAGTCGACCTAGCTATTCACCCCTCCACTTT
>TRBV6-1|.|.|TRBJ2-2
CASNYVTGELFF
TGTGCCAGCAATTATGTGACCGGGGAGCTGTTTTTT
>TRBV7-2|.|TRBD1|TRBJ2-7
CASSLVQGASEQYF
TGTGCCAGCAGCTTAGTACAGGGGGCGAGCGAGCAGTACTTC
>TRBV21-1|.|.|TRBJ1-2
CASSKWTGGNGYTF
TGTGCCAGCAGCAAATGGACAGGGGGGAATGGCTACACCTTC
>TRBV5-1|.|TRBD2|TRBJ2-2
CASSFAGERLGELFF
TGCGCCAGCAGCTTCGCGGGGGAGAGGCTCGGGGAGCTGTTTTTT
>TRBV19|.|.|TRBJ1-2
CASTTRRREGYTF
TGTGCCAGTACGACCCGGAGAAGGGAGGGCTACACCTTC
>TRBV27|.|.|TRBJ2-3
CASSLPQADTQYF
TGTGCCAGCAGTTTACCGCAGGCAGATACGCAGTATTTT